Each of the 18 T cell receptor beta chains below was sequenced from the same sample in a study of T-cell reconstitution after alpha-beta-depleted transplantation in children. Preparation of the TCRbeta library was carried out with unique molecular identifiers. TCRdb used MiXCR to reprocess the PCR reads, holding one entry per CDR3 protein. The table has around 490,000 distinct CDR3 sequences, roughly 10% seen once. The material was PBMCs, mostly from graft donor cells, obtained 180 days after TCRalphabeta/CD19-depleted stem cell transplant. These receptors originate from a female patient between 2 and 10 years old who had a stem cell transplant for aplastic anemia, so the T cells may come from the graft donor.

Written as DNA, the CDR3 is TGTGCCAGTAGTACCCCCGGGACAGGGAATGAGCAGTTCTTC. Its translation is CASSTPGTGNEQFF. The chain couples TRBV19 to TRBJ2-1, with TRBD1 matching 9 bases. The CDR3 covers 14 residues. CDR1 is LNHDA, CDR2 SQIVND, per germline (reference sequence). V lost 4 bases and J lost 7; bases outside the gene matches: 5.

This clonotype was observed many times. This chain joins TRBV12-3 or TRBV12-4 and TRBJ2-3, with a possible D match to TRBD2 (6 bases). CDR3 length: 16 residues. V lost 4 bases and J 2 bases, leaving 16 bases between the germline ends. CDR3 sequence reads: CASSSRPAGHTDTQYF. CDR3 DNA: TGTGCCAGCAGTTCCCGCCCGGCGGGGCACACAGATACGCAGTATTTT.

This clonotype turned up a few times. The chain couples TRBV13 to TRBJ2-5, with TRBD2 as a possible D gene (6 bases). In germline, CDR1 is PRHDT, CDR2 FYEKMQ (reference sequence). The V end lost 3 bases, the J end lost 2 bases, and 13 bases lay between the germline ends. This CDR3 region has 15 residues. The CDR3 here is CASSFVAGRQETQYF. Here the CDR3 DNA reads TGTGCCAGCAGCTTTGTTGCGGGAAGGCAAGAGACCCAGTACTTC.

The V gene is TRBV20-1, the J gene TRBJ1-2, with a weak D call TRBD1 (5 bases). Per the germline V gene, CDR1 is DFQATT and CDR2 is SNEGSKA (reference sequence). This CDR3 region has 10 residues. Trimming shortened V by 3 bases and J by 8 bases, and 7 bases separated the two germline ends. The CDR3 DNA reads as TGCAGTGCTAGGTCAGGGGGCTACACCTTC. Residues: CSARSGGYTF.

This clonotype was seen only a few times. This chain links TRBV6-2 or TRBV6-3 with TRBJ2-1; D is undetermined. CDR1 and CDR2 from the germline V gene are MNHEY and SVGEGT. This CDR3 spans 13 amino acids. Trimming stripped 7 bases from V and 7 bases from J, with 14 bases between. The CDR3 bases are TGTGCCAGCACCCGCGACATCGGGAATGAGCAGTTCTTC. Amino acids: CASTRDIGNEQFF.

This clonotype was detected many times. The rearrangement links TRBV5-6 to TRBJ1-1, with 11 bases fitting TRBD1. Germline V gene lookup returns CDR1 SGHDT and CDR2 YYEEEE. The junction had 0 bases not matched to a gene; V was cut back by 3 bases and J by 2 bases. The CDR3 consists of 14 residues. In nucleotides, the CDR3 is TGTGCCAGCAGCTGGACAGGGGGCAACACTGAAGCTTTCTTT. Its translation: CASSWTGGNTEAFF.

The chain joins TRBV30 to TRBJ2-3, with 8 positions matching TRBD1. From germline, CDR1 is GTSNPN and CDR2 SVGIG (reference sequence). CDR3 length: 13 residues. V trimming: 3 bases; J trimming: 5 bases; junction bases outside the gene matches: 4. CDR3 DNA: TGTGCCTGGAGCGGACAGGGAAAAGATACGCAGTATTTT. Encoded protein: CAWSGQGKDTQYF.

This clonotype was seen at least ten times. The chain employs TRBV7-9 and TRBJ2-7, with TRBD2 matching 8 bases. The germline gives CDR1 SEHNR, CDR2 FQNEAQ (reference sequence). V trimming: 2 bases; J trimming: 2 bases; junction bases outside the gene matches: 5. The CDR3 runs to 15 residues. The CDR3 loop is CASSLLAGVTYEQYF. DNA of the CDR3: TGTGCCAGCAGCTTACTAGCGGGTGTCACCTACGAGCAGTACTTC. Looking up the rest from reference TRBV7-9 and TRBJ2-7 gives the full variable domain: DTGVSQNPRHKITKRGQNVTFRCDPISEHNRLYWYRQTLGQGPEFLTYFQNEAQLEKSRLLSDRFSAERPKGSFSTLEIQRTEQGDSAMYLCASSLLAGVTYEQYFGPGTRLTVT.

CDR3 amino acids: CASSTGLLTEAFF. The CDR3 bases are TGTGCCAGCAGTACAGGGCTTCTCACTGAAGCTTTCTTT. This rearrangement joins TRBV27 to TRBJ1-1; TRBD1 is a possible D gene (6 bases). V lost 5 bases and J lost 4, with 11 bases in between. Germline CDR1 is MNHEY and CDR2 is SMNVEV (reference sequence). CDR3 size: 13 residues.

This chain links TRBV9 with TRBJ2-1, with D unresolved. This CDR3 region has 12 residues. Germline V CDR1 and CDR2: SGDLS, YYNGEE. Trimming pared 0 bases from V and 7 bases from J, leaving 5 bases between. The CDR3 sequence: CASSVAMNEQFF. CDR3 nucleotides: TGTGCCAGCAGCGTAGCTATGAATGAGCAGTTCTTC. The full variable domain, completed using reference TRBV9 and TRBJ2-1, is DSGVTQTPKHLITATGQRVTLRCSPRSGDLSVYWYQQSLDQGLQFLIQYYNGEERAKGNILERFSAQQFPDLHSELNLSSLELGDSALYFCASSVAMNEQFFGPGTRLTVL.

This chain uses TRBV29-1 with TRBJ2-7, with D perhaps TRBD1 or TRBD2 (6 bases each). V was shortened by 7 bases and J by 3 bases, with 22 bases between the two germline ends. CDR3 size: 15 residues. Germline-derived CDR1 and CDR2 are SQVTM and ANQGSEA. In nucleotides, the CDR3 is TGCAGCGCCGAAGGGGGGCCCGGTACCTACTACGAGCAGTACTTC. Its protein is CSAEGGPGTYYEQYF.

This chain links TRBV7-9 with TRBJ1-1; D gene unclear. The CDR3 has 14 amino acids. Trimming removed 4 bases at V and 1 base at J, with 10 bases between. Per the germline V gene, CDR1 is SEHNR and CDR2 is FQNEAQ (reference sequence). The CDR3 loop reads CASSYLGGNTEAFF. In DNA form, the CDR3 reads TGTGCCAGCAGCTACCTCGGTGGGAACACTGAAGCTTTCTTT.

The chain has TRBV7-9 and TRBJ2-5; D remains unclear. The germline CDR1 and CDR2 sequences are SEHNR and FQNEAQ (reference sequence). CDR3 length equals 13 residues. Deletions cut 3 bases from V and 5 bases from J, with 10 bases between. CDR3 bases: TGTGCCAGCAGCTTTCCGGTTGGGGAGACCCAGTACTTC. This translates into CASSFPVGETQYF.

This clonotype was seen a handful of times. The J gene is TRBJ2-5, the V gene TRBV20-1; 8 nucleotides line up with TRBD2. J was trimmed by 13 bases and V by 5 bases; bases with no gene match: 9. There are 11 residues in the CDR3. The germline V gene has CDR1 DFQATT and CDR2 SNEGSKA (reference sequence). The CDR3 protein is CSAPREGWMYF. The CDR3, as DNA: TGCAGTGCTCCCCGGGAGGGGTGGATGTACTTC.

The sample holds a few counts of this clonotype. The J gene is TRBJ2-1, the V gene TRBV11-2, with TRBD1 matching over 10 bases. There are 15 residues in the CDR3. Trimming removed 6 bases from V and 5 bases from J; junction bases left unmatched: 7. Germline V gene data show CDR1 as SGHAT and CDR2 as FQNNGV. CDR3 sequence: CASRTGTGVHNEQFF. As DNA, the CDR3 is TGTGCCAGCAGAACCGGGACAGGGGTCCACAATGAGCAGTTCTTC. The full variable domain, in which reference TRBV11-2 and TRBJ2-1 provide the parts outside the CDR3, is EAGVAQSPRYKIIEKRQSVAFWCNPISGHATLYWYQQILGQGPKLLIQFQNNGVVDDSQLPKDRFSAERLKGVDSTLKIQPAKLEDSAVYLCASRTGTGVHNEQFFGPGTRLTVL.

This clonotype was picked up a small number of times. The rearrangement links TRBV24-1 to TRBJ2-3, with D perhaps given as TRBD1 or TRBD2 (5 bases each). The CDR3 length is 12 residues. The germline V gene has CDR1 KGHDR and CDR2 SFDVKD. Trimming stripped 5 bases from V and 8 bases from J, with 10 bases between. The CDR3 nucleotides are TGTGCCACCAGTGTGGTGGGGACTACGCAGTATTTT. Translation: CATSVVGTTQYF.

This chain uses TRBV11-2 with TRBJ2-1; 10 bases map to TRBD2. V shed 0 bases and J 3 bases; nucleotides not matched to a gene: 11. The CDR3 sequence is 19 residues long. Germline values: CDR1 SGHAT, CDR2 FQNNGV. Here the CDR3 reads CASSLDAPLAGGFYNEQFF. CDR3 nucleotide sequence: TGTGCCAGCAGCTTAGACGCGCCCTTAGCGGGAGGCTTCTACAATGAGCAGTTCTTC.

This chain uses TRBV7-8 with TRBJ1-5; TRBD1 aligns across 7 bases. V lost 4 bases and J lost 0; bases outside the gene matches: 9. Germline-derived CDR1 and CDR2 are SGHVS and FQNEAQ. The CDR3 extends over 17 amino acids. CDR3 residues: CASSSRTGARSNQPQHF. The CDR3 nucleotides are TGTGCCAGCAGCTCCCGAACAGGGGCTCGTAGCAATCAGCCCCAGCATTTT.